The text below deals with one T cell receptor (beta chain). The sample originates from a study of T cell changes during pregnancy in multiple sclerosis. Profiling relied on immunoSEQ multiplex PCR, and the TCRdb table lists in-frame clones only, not all of them. Among tens of thousands of clones listed, roughly nine tenths were seen once. The ends lost 0 bases at V and 8 bases at J; junction bases unmatched: 14. The germline V gene encodes CDR1 SGHAT and CDR2 FQNNGV. CDR3 size: 17 residues. The receptor's source is a female donor in good health, enrolled as a control in a pregnancy study. Sequencing used peripheral blood, obtained in the third trimester of pregnancy. The chain links TRBV11-2 to TRBJ2-7; 9 bases fit TRBD2. The CDR3 is CASSLDSLAGRPVQQYF. The CDR3 region has the DNA TGTGCCAGCAGCTTAGATAGCCTAGCGGGAAGACCTGTCCAGCAGTACTTC.